This T cell receptor beta chain was sequenced for a study of cytomegalovirus exposure and HLA in healthy donors. Missing from this donor's record is the CMV serostatus. Primers included in the PCR were 60 Vbeta and 13 Jbeta primers. The assay was immunoSEQ multiplex PCR, and TCRdb's table has in-frame clones only and misses some. This table holds 100,000 to 150,000 clones, approximately 78% found once. The CDR3 contains 14 residues. Germline V gives CDR1 SEHNR, CDR2 FQNEAQ (reference sequence). V lost 1 base and J 8 bases, leaving 12 bases between the germline ends. The genes are TRBV7-9 and TRBJ1-5, with D uncertain. The clonotype originates from a human donor in good health. Sequencing was performed on PBMCs. The CDR3: CASSLGSTAEPQHF. DNA for the CDR3: TGTGCCAGCAGCTTAGGGTCCACGGCGGAGCCCCAGCATTTT.